The entry that follows covers one T cell receptor (beta chain) sequence. Its antigen is unknown. The CDR3 is 14 residues long. V was cut by 4 bases and J by 7 bases, with 14 bases left in between. Germline CDR1 is SGHRS and CDR2 is YFSETQ. These data originate in a study of cytomegalovirus exposure and HLA in healthy donors. General observations from the study: As a later analysis showed, several of the most significant clusters appeared to be linked to common viral pathogens. Despite most TCR sequences being rare, some public TCRs occurred in many donors. By HLA locus, TCR association rates varied in a later analysis, with DRB1 showing the most and HLA-C the fewest.

60 Vbeta and 13 Jbeta primers were used in PCR. This table comes from immunoSEQ multiplex PCR, and its TCRdb copy is limited to in-frame clones, with some not included. The table has some 150,000 clones, about 10% seen once. Sequenced material: PBMCs. The V and J genes are TRBV5-1 and TRBJ2-2, with no clear D. The sequence was collected from a man aged 50-59 years in good health and CMV-seronegative. The DNA of the CDR3 is TGCGCCAGCAGCGCGACGACCGGAGACGGGGAGCTGTTTTTT. This translates into CASSATTGDGELFF.